Presented here are 12 T cell receptor beta chains from one specimen sequenced in a study of blood T cell repertoires in COVID-19. TCRdb keeps only in-frame clones here, not all; method: immunoSEQ multiplex PCR. The top ten clones hold roughly 17% of a sample with 95,000 to 100,000 clones, roughly 83% of them seen once. The sample comprised peripheral blood. Source of these receptors: a woman between 55 and 75 years old with acute or convalescent COVID-19.

The count of this clone is one. The gene calls are TRBV13 and TRBJ2-6; D gene ambiguous. The CDR3 extends over 16 amino acids. Germline V gene lookup returns CDR1 PRHDT and CDR2 FYEKMQ (reference sequence). V lost 5 bases and J lost 0, with 11 bases in between. The CDR3 reads CASSLSSRSGANVLTF. The CDR3 DNA reads TGTGCCAGCAGCCTTAGTTCGCGCTCTGGGGCCAACGTCCTGACTTTC.

This clone was detected only once. The V and J genes are TRBV28 and TRBJ1-5; possibly TRBD1 for D (5 bases). The CDR3 extends over 15 amino acids. Trimming pared 2 bases from V and 2 bases from J, leaving 10 bases between. Germline CDR1 and CDR2: MDHEN and SYDVKM. CDR3 residues: CASSLRGVGNQPQHF. The DNA for the CDR3 is TGTGCCAGCAGTTTAAGGGGTGTTGGCAATCAGCCCCAGCATTTT.

The V and J genes are TRBV3-1 (or the pseudogene TRBV3-2) and TRBJ1-2; D remains unclear. Germline lookup yields CDR1 LGHDT and CDR2 YNNKEL (reference sequence). There are 15 residues in the CDR3. V lost 0 bases, J lost 4 bases, and 12 bases lay in between. This chain's CDR3 is CASSQDQTERYGYTF. For the CDR3, the DNA is TGTGCCAGCAGCCAAGATCAAACTGAACGCTATGGCTACACCTTC.

In its sample, this clone was seen a few times. V is TRBV28 and J is TRBJ2-7; D ambiguous. The CDR3 has 11 residues. Trimming removed 1 base from V and 6 bases from J, with 4 bases in between. Germline CDR1 and CDR2: MDHEN and SYDVKM. In nucleotides, the CDR3 is TGTGCCAGCAGTTTATTCTCCGAGCAGTACTTC. This sequence encodes CASSLFSEQYF. The whole variable domain, remainder taken from reference TRBV28 and TRBJ2-7, is DVKVTQSSRYLVKRTGEKVFLECVQDMDHENMFWYRQDPGLGLRLIYFSYDVKMKEKGDIPEGYSVSREKKERFSLILESASTNQTSMYLCASSLFSEQYFGPGTRLTVT.

This clone was detected once. V gene TRBV18 combines with J gene TRBJ1-2; the D gene is possibly TRBD1 (6 bases). V was cut by 4 bases and J by 4 bases, with 7 bases left in between. Per the germline V gene, CDR1 is KGHSH and CDR2 is LQKENI. This CDR3 is built from 12 residues. The CDR3 is CASSQDSYGYTF. DNA for the CDR3: TGTGCCAGCTCACAGGACAGCTATGGCTACACCTTC.

This clone has just one count. CDR3 DNA sequence: TGTGCCAGCAGCTCACAGGGGGCGGTTGGCTACACCTTC. Residues: CASSSQGAVGYTF. The rearrangement joins TRBV7-2 to TRBJ1-2, with 9 positions matching TRBD1. This CDR3 spans 13 amino acids. In germline, CDR1 is SGHTA, CDR2 FQGNSA. After removal of 4 bases from V and 7 bases from J, the junction contained 4 bases not matched to a gene.

In its sample, this clone was seen many times. The J gene is TRBJ1-5, the V gene TRBV27, with TRBD1 as a possible D gene (5 bases). The CDR3 runs 14 residues. The V end was cut by 3 bases, the J end by 5 bases, with 11 bases between. Germline V gives CDR1 MNHEY, CDR2 SMNVEV (reference sequence). CDR3 in amino acids: CASSFQGGDQPQHF. The CDR3 bases are TGTGCCAGCAGTTTTCAGGGAGGGGATCAGCCCCAGCATTTT.

The genes are TRBV4-2 and TRBJ1-2; no firm D call. V gave up 5 bases and J gave up 3 bases, with 13 bases separating them. Germline V gene lookup returns CDR1 LGHNA and CDR2 YNFKEQ. This CDR3 has 14 residues. CDR3 protein: CASSKRSMDYGYTF. The CDR3 DNA sequence: TGTGCCAGCAGCAAGAGAAGCATGGACTATGGCTACACCTTC.

The V and J genes are TRBV4-1 and TRBJ1-2; D is undetermined. The CDR3 is 17 residues long. Germline V gene data show CDR1 as MGHRA and CDR2 as YSYEKL. V dropped 0 bases and J dropped 8 bases, with 22 bases sitting between them. CDR3 in amino acids: CASSQESGAGGYGGYTF. The CDR3 region has the DNA TGCGCCAGCAGCCAAGAGTCGGGAGCAGGTGGTTACGGAGGCTACACCTTC.

This clone came up many times. This chain uses TRBV3-1 (or the pseudogene TRBV3-2) with TRBJ2-2, with TRBD2 as a possible D gene (5 bases). This CDR3 region has 15 residues. CDR1 LGHDT and CDR2 YNNKEL come from the germline V gene (reference sequence). Trimming stripped 0 bases from V and 6 bases from J, with 11 bases between. Written as DNA, the CDR3 is TGTGCCAGCAGCCAAGATAGAGGGAGCGCCGGGGAGCTGTTTTTT. It specifies CASSQDRGSAGELFF.

This chain links TRBV24-1 with TRBJ2-7, with 7 positions matching TRBD1. The CDR3 consists of 13 residues. The V gene end was trimmed by 7 bases and the J gene end by 3 bases; junction bases not matched to a gene: 5. Germline loops: CDR1 KGHDR, CDR2 SFDVKD. CDR3 DNA sequence: TGTGCCACCAGCTACAGGGGAAACTACGAGCAGTACTTC. Translation gives CATSYRGNYEQYF.

The gene calls are TRBV7-2 and TRBJ2-7; 8 bases align to TRBD1. The CDR3 is 14 amino acids. Looked up from germline, CDR1 is SGHTA and CDR2 is FQGNSA. V gave up 4 bases and J gave up 5 bases; unmatched junction bases: 7. CDR3 DNA: TGTGCCAGCAGCTCGCTAGGACAGGGCCACGAGCAGTACTTC. Protein product: CASSSLGQGHEQYF. Together with reference TRBV7-2 and TRBJ2-7, the CDR3 gives the full variable domain: GAGVSQSPSNKVTEKGKDVELRCDPISGHTALYWYRQSLGQGLEFLIYFQGNSAPDKSGLPSDRFSAERTGGSVSTLTIQRTQQEDSAVYLCASSSLGQGHEQYFGPGTRLTVT.